This T cell receptor beta chain came from a study of post-analysis software for immune sequencing data. General study results and limits: By F measure, samples from a shared preparation batch strongly co-clustered. TRBV5-6, TRBV5-1 and TRBV20-1 were among four to six TRBV segments more frequent in patients than controls.

The CDR3 loop spans 16 amino acids. CDR1 is MNHEY, CDR2 SVGEGT, per germline. Germline trimming cut 7 bases from V and 2 bases from J; bases unmatched to any gene: 9. About this clonotype: The antigen remains undetermined.

Researchers reported that TCR beta cDNA libraries carried unique molecular identifiers. TCRdb used MiXCR to reprocess the PCR reads, holding one entry per CDR3 protein. The sample yields hundreds of thousands of distinct CDR3 sequences, around 40% seen once. This sequence was found in a girl between 5 and 17 years old with multiple sclerosis. The chain carries TRBV6-2 or TRBV6-3 and TRBJ2-1, with TRBD2 matching over 9 bases. Sequencing used blood. CDR3 amino acids: CASIYGLAGPYNEQFF. CDR3 sequence (DNA): TGTGCCAGCATCTATGGGCTAGCGGGACCCTACAATGAGCAGTTCTTC.